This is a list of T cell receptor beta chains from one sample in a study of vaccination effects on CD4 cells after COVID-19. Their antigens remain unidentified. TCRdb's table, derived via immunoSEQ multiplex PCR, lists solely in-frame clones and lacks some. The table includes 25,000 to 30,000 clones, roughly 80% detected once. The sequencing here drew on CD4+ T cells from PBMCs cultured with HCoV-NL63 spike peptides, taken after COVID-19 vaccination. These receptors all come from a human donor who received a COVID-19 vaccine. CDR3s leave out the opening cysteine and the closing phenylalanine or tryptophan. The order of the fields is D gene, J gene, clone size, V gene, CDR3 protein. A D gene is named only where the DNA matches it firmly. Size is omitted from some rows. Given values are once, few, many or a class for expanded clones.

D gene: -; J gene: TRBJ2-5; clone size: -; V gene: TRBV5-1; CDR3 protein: ASSNYGEQETQY
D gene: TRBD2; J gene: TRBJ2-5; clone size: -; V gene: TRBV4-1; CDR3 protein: ASSFRGGEETQY
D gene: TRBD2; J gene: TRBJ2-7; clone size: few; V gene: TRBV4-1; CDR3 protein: ASSQETSGIPSTYEQY
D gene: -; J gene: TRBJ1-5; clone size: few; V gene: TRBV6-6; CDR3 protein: ASSYSGGVSQPQH
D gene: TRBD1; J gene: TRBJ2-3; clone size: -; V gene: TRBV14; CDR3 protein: ASSQFWTGPGSDTQY
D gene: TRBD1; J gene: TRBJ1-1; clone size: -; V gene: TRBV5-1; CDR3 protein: ASSSTPSGTGGLNTEAF
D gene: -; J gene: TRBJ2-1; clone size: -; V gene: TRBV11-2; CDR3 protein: ASSLSLRRQDEQF
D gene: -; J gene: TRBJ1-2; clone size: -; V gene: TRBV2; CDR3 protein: ASSKAHGYT
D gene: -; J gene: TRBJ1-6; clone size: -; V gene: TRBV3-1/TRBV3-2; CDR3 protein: ASSRGDSPLH
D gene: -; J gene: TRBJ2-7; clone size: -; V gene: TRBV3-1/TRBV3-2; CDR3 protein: ASSQEWNEQY
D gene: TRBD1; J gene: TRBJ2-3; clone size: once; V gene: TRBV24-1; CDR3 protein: ATSGTGGGTDTQY
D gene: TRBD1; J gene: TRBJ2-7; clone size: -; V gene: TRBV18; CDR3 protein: ASSPGTGYEQY
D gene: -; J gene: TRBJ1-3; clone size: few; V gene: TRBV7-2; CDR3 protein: ASSFSGTRGNTIY
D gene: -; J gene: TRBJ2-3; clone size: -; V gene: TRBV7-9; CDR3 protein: ASSLAAGTSTDTQY
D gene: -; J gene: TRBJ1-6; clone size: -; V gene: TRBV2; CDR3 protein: ASRGRTGTDSPLH
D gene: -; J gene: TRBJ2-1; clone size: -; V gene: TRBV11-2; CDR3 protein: ASSLGALSSYNEQF
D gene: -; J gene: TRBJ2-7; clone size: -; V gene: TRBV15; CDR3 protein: ATSRASREQY